These T cell receptor beta chains were read from a single sample in a study of blood T cell repertoires in COVID-19. Generated by immunoSEQ multiplex PCR, the TCRdb table keeps only in-frame clones and is missing some. The data hold some 110,000 clones, with roughly 80% observed a single time. Material for sequencing was peripheral blood. These TCRs come from a woman aged 65 to 85 with acute or convalescent COVID-19. The CDR3 runs from the conserved cysteine through the conserved F or W. D genes are given only for firm matches. Clone size is shown for a subset of rows, as once, few, many or a class of expanded clone.

d_call j_call v_call clone_size cdr3_aa cdr3_nt
TRBD1 TRBJ1-6 TRBV5-6 once CASGLAGGVGYDSPLHF TGTGCCAGCGGCTTGGCAGGGGGCGTTGGCTACGATTCACCCCTCCACTTT
TRBD1 TRBJ1-3 TRBV4-3 - CASSQDTGQGFDTGNTIYF TGCGCCAGCAGCCAAGATACGGGACAGGGGTTCGATACTGGAAACACCATATATTTT
- TRBJ2-1 TRBV2 - CASSESAPSYNEQFF TGTGCCAGCAGTGAAAGCGCCCCCTCCTACAATGAGCAGTTCTTC
TRBD1 TRBJ1-2 TRBV6-5 once CASNHGQGIYYGYTF TGTGCCAGCAACCACGGACAGGGGATTTACTATGGCTACACCTTC
TRBD1 TRBJ2-2 TRBV10-3 - CAISETLQGAGELFF TGTGCCATCAGTGAGACCTTACAGGGGGCCGGGGAGCTGTTTTTT
TRBD2 TRBJ2-1 TRBV4-3 - CASSQERLAGGPSYSYNEQFF TGCGCCAGCAGCCAAGAAAGACTAGCGGGAGGGCCCTCCTATTCCTACAATGAGCAGTTCTTC
- TRBJ2-5 TRBV5-1 - CASSSQVTSNQETQYF TGCGCCAGCAGCTCCCAAGTGACTAGTAACCAAGAGACCCAGTACTTC
- TRBJ1-2 TRBV3-1/TRBV3-2 - CASSQRGGNSNYGYTF TGTGCCAGCAGCCAGAGGGGGGGGAACTCAAACTATGGCTACACCTTC
- TRBJ1-3 TRBV30 few CAWSYPDFISGNTIYF TGTGCCTGGAGTTACCCGGACTTTATATCTGGAAACACCATATATTTT
TRBD2 TRBJ2-5 TRBV6-2/TRBV6-3 - CASSYWAERERGKTQYF TGTGCCAGCAGTTACTGGGCCGAGCGGGAGAGAGGAAAGACCCAGTACTTC
- TRBJ2-5 TRBV4-1 - CASSQGAGLQETQYF TGCGCCAGCAGCCAAGGAGCGGGCCTCCAAGAGACCCAGTACTTC
TRBD1 TRBJ2-7 TRBV14 - CASRPRDRDYEQYF TGTGCCAGCAGGCCCCGGGACAGGGATTACGAGCAGTACTTC
TRBD1 TRBJ1-1 TRBV7-8 - CASSQGGRGPMNTEAFF TGTGCCAGCAGCCAAGGGGGCAGGGGGCCCATGAACACTGAAGCTTTCTTT
- TRBJ1-4 TRBV2 - CASSGGYREKLFF TGTGCCAGCAGTGGCGGGTACCGGGAAAAACTGTTTTTT
- TRBJ2-3 TRBV11-2 - CASSLDLPGQREDTQYF TGTGCCAGCAGCTTAGACCTTCCGGGACAAAGGGAAGATACGCAGTATTTT
TRBD1 TRBJ2-7 TRBV6-2/TRBV6-3 - CASSTTGPHEQYF TGTGCCAGCAGTACGACAGGGCCCCACGAGCAGTACTTC